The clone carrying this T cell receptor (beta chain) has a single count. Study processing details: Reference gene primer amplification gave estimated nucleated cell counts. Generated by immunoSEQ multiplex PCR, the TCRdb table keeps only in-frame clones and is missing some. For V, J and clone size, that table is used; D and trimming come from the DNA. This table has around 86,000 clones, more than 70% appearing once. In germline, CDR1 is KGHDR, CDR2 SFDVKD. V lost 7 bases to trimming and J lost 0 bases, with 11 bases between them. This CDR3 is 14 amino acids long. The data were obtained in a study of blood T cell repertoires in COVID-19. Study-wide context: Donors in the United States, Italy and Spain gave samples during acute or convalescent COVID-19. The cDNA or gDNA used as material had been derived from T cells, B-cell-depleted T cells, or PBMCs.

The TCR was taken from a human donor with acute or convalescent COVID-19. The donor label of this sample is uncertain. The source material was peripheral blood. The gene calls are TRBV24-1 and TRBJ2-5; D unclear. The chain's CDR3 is CATRFRHNQETQYF. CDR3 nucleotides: TGTGCCACCAGGTTCAGACACAACCAAGAGACCCAGTACTTC.